The clone carrying this T cell receptor beta chain was detected a few times. What it recognizes is unknown. The data originate from a study of T cells in Graves' hyperthyroidism and ophthalmopathy. General study points: Ophthalmopathy was separated from stable hyperthyroidism by a 13 V-J model.

Trimming removed 4 bases from V and 9 bases from J; junction bases left unmatched: 6. The V gene's germline CDR1 is SEHNR and CDR2 FQNEAQ (reference sequence). The CDR3 is 16 amino acids. Amplified TCR beta CDR3 regions came from RNA transcripts. The HTBI primer set was used in a first-round RT-PCR of the TCR CDR3. TCRdb processed the multiplex PCR reads anew with MiXCR; each CDR3 protein has one entry. The table records 480,000 or so distinct CDR3 sequences, 46% of them present only once. Orbital computed tomography and thyroid ultrasound, together with serum TRAb and thyroxine and clinical symptoms, were used for diagnoses.

The receptor was derived from an adult woman with Graves' disease, either hyperthyroidism or ophthalmopathy (not recorded which). V usage is TRBV7-9 and J usage is TRBJ2-1, with 16 bases lining up with TRBD2. The specimen sequenced was peripheral blood or thyroid tissue (not recorded which). The CDR3 bases are TGTGCCAGCAGCTCGCCGGGACTAGCGGGAGGGAGTGAGCAGTTCTTC. This gives the protein CASSSPGLAGGSEQFF. The full variable domain, rest sourced from reference TRBV7-9 and TRBJ2-1, is DTGVSQNPRHKITKRGQNVTFRCDPISEHNRLYWYRQTLGQGPEFLTYFQNEAQLEKSRLLSDRFSAERPKGSFSTLEIQRTEQGDSAMYLCASSSPGLAGGSEQFFGPGTRLTVL.